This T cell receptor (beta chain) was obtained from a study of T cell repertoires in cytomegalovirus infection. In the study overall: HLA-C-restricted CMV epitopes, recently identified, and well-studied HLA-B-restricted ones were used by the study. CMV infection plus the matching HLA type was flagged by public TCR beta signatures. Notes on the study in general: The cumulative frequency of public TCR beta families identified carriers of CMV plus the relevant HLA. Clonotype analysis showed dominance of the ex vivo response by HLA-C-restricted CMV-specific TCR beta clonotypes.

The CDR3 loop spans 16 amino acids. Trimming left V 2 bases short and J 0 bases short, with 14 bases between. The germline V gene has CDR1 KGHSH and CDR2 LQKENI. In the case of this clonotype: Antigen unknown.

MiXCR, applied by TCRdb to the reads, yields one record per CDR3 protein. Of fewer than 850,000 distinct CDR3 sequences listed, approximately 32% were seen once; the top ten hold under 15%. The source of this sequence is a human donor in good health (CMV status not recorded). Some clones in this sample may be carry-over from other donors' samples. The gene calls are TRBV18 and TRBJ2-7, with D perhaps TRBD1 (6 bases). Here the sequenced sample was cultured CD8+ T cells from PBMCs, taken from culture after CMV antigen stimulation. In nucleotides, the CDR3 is TGTGCCAGCTCACCAGGGGGCAGGGGCAACTCCTACGAGCAGTACGTC. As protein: CASSPGGRGNSYEQYV.